Listed here are 29 T cell receptor beta chains from one sample, sequenced in a study of blood T cell repertoires in COVID-19 (dated by TCRdb to the early 2020s). Receptor amplification or capture employed the immunoSEQ multiplex PCR assay. TCRdb's version of the immuneACCESS table is confined to in-frame rearrangements and falls short of the full clone set. An unresolved V gene accounts for under half of the shortfall where checked; the remainder is of unknown origin. The sample has fewer than 250,000 clones on record, 80% to 90% of them singletons. 0.85% to 0.9% of the sample rests with the top ten. The sequenced material came from PBMCs or T cells enriched from blood (not recorded which). The receptors here all came from a man in his forties or fifties who had been exposed to COVID-19.

This sequence joins TRBV18 and TRBJ1-6, with 7 bases identical to TRBD1. The CDR3 length is 14 residues. The ends lost 3 bases at V and 7 bases at J; junction bases unmatched: 3. Germline loops: CDR1 KGHSH, CDR2 LQKENI. The CDR3 DNA reads TGTGCCAGCTCACCGGGACAGCTGAATTCACCCCTCCACTTT. The encoded protein is CASSPGQLNSPLHF.

The CDR3 reads CASSRTLRDEAFF. The CDR3 DNA follows: TGTGCCAGCTCCCGCACTCTTCGCGATGAAGCTTTCTTT. This chain joins TRBV18 and TRBJ1-1; the D is unclear. Between the trimmed V and J ends, which lost 6 bases and 7 bases, there was a span of 15 bases. Germline loops: CDR1 KGHSH, CDR2 LQKENI. The CDR3 spans 13 residues.

The chain carries TRBV13 and TRBJ2-1; D is ambiguous. Germline V CDR1 and CDR2: PRHDT, FYEKMQ (reference sequence). V was pared by 2 bases and J by 9 bases, with 23 bases between. The CDR3 length is 17 residues. CDR3 amino acids: CASSLFGVGGSFSEQFF. The CDR3, as DNA: TGTGCCAGCAGCTTATTTGGCGTCGGCGGTAGTTTCAGTGAGCAGTTCTTC.

The rearrangement joins TRBV18 to TRBJ2-7; 9 bases are shared with TRBD1. With V trimmed by 3 bases and J by 2 bases, 2 bases remained unmatched. Germline CDR1 is KGHSH and CDR2 is LQKENI. The CDR3 has 14 amino acids. The DNA for the CDR3 is TGTGCCAGCTCACCCGGGACAGGGACCTACGAGCAGTACTTC. Translating gives CASSPGTGTYEQYF.

This clone has a count of ten or more. The V and J genes are TRBV9 and TRBJ2-7; perhaps TRBD2 as D (7 bases). V was clipped by 3 bases and J by 6 bases, with 22 bases between them. Germline CDR1 reads SGDLS; CDR2 reads YYNGEE. The CDR3 has 16 amino acids. CDR3 in amino acids: CASSASGGGAGSEQYV. CDR3 bases: TGTGCCAGCAGCGCCTCAGGAGGGGGAGCGGGAAGCGAGCAGTACGTC.

This chain joins TRBV27 and TRBJ2-5, with 8 positions matching TRBD2. The CDR3 is 14 residues long. Trimming took 6 bases from V and 4 from J; bases not matched to a gene: 7. CDR1 and CDR2 (germline): MNHEY, SMNVEV (reference sequence). CDR3 sequence: CASRGPRGGETQYF. For the CDR3, the DNA is TGTGCCAGCAGAGGCCCTCGGGGGGGAGAGACCCAGTACTTC.

The V call is TRBV3-1 (or the pseudogene TRBV3-2), the J call TRBJ2-3, with D perhaps matching TRBD2 (6 bases). This CDR3 is 14 amino acids long. V was trimmed by 4 bases and J by 2 bases, leaving 10 bases between them. Germline V gene data show CDR1 as LGHDT and CDR2 as YNNKEL (reference sequence). Here the CDR3 DNA reads TGTGCCAGCAGCCGAGGACTAATCACAGATACGCAGTATTTT. Residues: CASSRGLITDTQYF.

CDR3 residues: CATRQGRNTEAFF. The DNA of the CDR3 is TGTGCCACTAGACAGGGACGGAACACTGAAGCTTTCTTT. The V and J genes are TRBV6-5 and TRBJ1-1; the match to TRBD1 covers 7 bases. The trim removed 10 bases at V and 1 base at J, leaving 6 bases unmatched. This CDR3 comprises 13 residues. Germline values: CDR1 MNHEY, CDR2 SVGAGI.

The rearrangement links TRBV28 to TRBJ2-7; TRBD1 might be the D (7 bases). The length of the CDR3 is 14 residues. Germline values: CDR1 MDHEN, CDR2 SYDVKM. V lost 7 bases and J lost 3, with 16 bases in between. CDR3 residues: CASKLRGELYEQYF. CDR3 nucleotides: TGTGCCAGCAAACTCAGGGGGGAACTCTACGAGCAGTACTTC.

This clone came up once. CDR3 DNA: TGTGCCAGCAGCTTAGCGGGGGACAGGAAAAACATTCAGTACTTC. It yields the protein CASSLAGDRKNIQYF. The chain couples TRBV7-8 to TRBJ2-4, with TRBD1 identical over 8 bases. V was clipped by 0 bases and J by 4 bases; unmatched bases: 2. The germline V gene has CDR1 SGHVS and CDR2 FQNEAQ. The CDR3 runs 15 residues.

The gene calls are TRBV30 and TRBJ2-3; 8 nucleotides match TRBD2. This CDR3 spans 14 amino acids. V trimming: 0 bases; J trimming: 11 bases; junction bases outside the gene matches: 10. The germline CDR1 and CDR2 sequences are GTSNPN and SVGIG (reference sequence). CDR3 residues: CAWSVLAVGVKQYF. The CDR3 DNA reads as TGTGCCTGGAGTGTACTAGCGGTGGGGGTAAAGCAGTATTTT.

This rearrangement joins TRBV5-1 to TRBJ2-5; 10 bases line up with TRBD2. This CDR3 is 17 amino acids long. The V segment lost 0 bases and the J segment 2 bases; nucleotides outside the gene matches: 7. Germline loops: CDR1 SGHRS, CDR2 YFSETQ. The CDR3, as DNA: TGCGCCAGCAGCTTGGGGTTAGCGGGGGGCCTTCAAGAGACCCAGTACTTC. The encoded protein is CASSLGLAGGLQETQYF. The entire variable domain, with the rest obtained from reference TRBV5-1 and TRBJ2-5, is as follows: KAGVTQTPRYLIKTRGQQVTLSCSPISGHRSVSWYQQTPGQGLQFLFEYFSETQRNKGNFPGRFSGRQFSNSRSEMNVSTLELGDSALYLCASSLGLAGGLQETQYFGPGTRLLVL.

This chain joins TRBV9 and TRBJ1-1; 9 nucleotides line up with TRBD1. With V trimmed by 2 bases and J by 7 bases, 9 bases remained unmatched. Per germline, CDR1 SGDLS and CDR2 YYNGEE. The CDR3 has 15 residues. CDR3 DNA: TGTGCCAGCAGCGTGACCGGGACAGGGAACTTTGAAGCTTTCTTT. This sequence encodes CASSVTGTGNFEAFF.

The chain recombines TRBV9 with TRBJ2-1; TRBD2 agrees at 8 bases. Losses at the gene ends were 0 bases for V and 5 bases for J; bases not matched to a gene: 4. The CDR3 consists of 15 residues. CDR1 and CDR2 from the germline V gene are SGDLS and YYNGEE. CDR3 in DNA: TGTGCCAGCAGCGTAGATCCGGGGGGGCACAATGAGCAGTTCTTC. Amino acids: CASSVDPGGHNEQFF.

The gene calls are TRBV19 and TRBJ1-2; D gene uncertain. V lost 2 bases and J 5 bases, leaving 6 bases between the germline ends. Germline V gene lookup returns CDR1 LNHDA and CDR2 SQIVND (reference sequence). This CDR3 spans 12 amino acids. The CDR3 DNA follows: TGTGCCAGTAGTATAACGGAGTATGGCTACACCTTC. Protein sequence: CASSITEYGYTF.

This chain connects TRBV9 to TRBJ2-1; the match to TRBD2 covers 8 bases. With V trimmed by 4 bases and J by 7 bases, 13 bases remained unmatched. The CDR3 covers 16 residues. Germline V gene lookup returns CDR1 SGDLS and CDR2 YYNGEE. This CDR3 reads CASSPPEGLGGNEQFF. The CDR3 region has the DNA TGTGCCAGCAGCCCTCCCGAGGGACTAGGGGGGAATGAGCAGTTCTTC.

Turning to this clone: The junction shows a germline mismatch at one end, possibly a read error. In DNA form, the CDR3 reads TGCAGCGCTGAATTACATCAGGGAAGAGAGACCCAGTACTTC. It codes for CSAELHQGRETQYF. The V and J genes are TRBV29-1 and TRBJ2-5, with a weak D call TRBD1 (5 bases). In germline, CDR1 is SQVTM, CDR2 ANQGSEA. The CDR3 totals 14 residues. The entire variable domain, with the rest obtained from reference TRBV29-1 and TRBJ2-5, is as follows: SAVISQKPSRDICQRGTSLTIQCQVDSQVTMMFWYRQQPGQSLTLIATANQGSEATYESGFVIDKFPISRPNLTFSTLTVSNMSPEDSSIYLCSAELHQGRETQYFGPGTRLLVL.

J is TRBJ2-7 and V is TRBV6-5; 9 bases map to TRBD2. The junction had 8 bases not matched to a gene; V was cut back by 6 bases and J by 2 bases. The germline V gene has CDR1 MNHEY and CDR2 SVGAGI. The CDR3 contains 15 residues. CDR3 residues: CASRYAGLATYEQYF. The CDR3 region has the DNA TGTGCCAGCAGGTATGCGGGACTAGCCACCTACGAGCAGTACTTC.

V gene TRBV29-1 combines with J gene TRBJ1-5; D ambiguous. CDR1 SQVTM and CDR2 ANQGSEA come from the germline V gene. V was trimmed by 4 bases and J by 2 bases, leaving 9 bases between them. This CDR3 contains 13 residues. The CDR3: CSVGGFGNQPQHF. In nucleotides, the CDR3 is TGCAGCGTTGGCGGTTTTGGCAATCAGCCCCAGCATTTT.

This clone showed up just a few times. V usage is TRBV5-4 and J usage is TRBJ2-7; 8 bases align to TRBD1. V gave up 0 bases and J gave up 4 bases; unmatched junction bases: 6. Germline values: CDR1 SGHNT, CDR2 YYREEE (reference sequence). The CDR3 is 15 residues long. This chain's CDR3 is CASSLAGTGSYEQYF. DNA for the CDR3: TGTGCCAGCAGCTTGGCAGGGACAGGAAGTTACGAGCAGTACTTC.

This clone was detected a few times. This chain connects TRBV28 to TRBJ1-2, with D maybe TRBD1 (6 bases). The CDR3 is made up of 15 amino acids. The V and J ends lost 3 bases and 8 bases respectively, with 19 bases between them. Germline V CDR1 and CDR2: MDHEN, SYDVKM. As DNA, the CDR3 is TGTGCCAGCAGTTTTATCCTCAGGGGAATGGGGGGCTACACCTTC. Protein: CASSFILRGMGGYTF.

The J gene is TRBJ2-5, the V gene TRBV28; TRBD1 aligns across 7 bases. Unmatched junction bases numbered 5, after V lost 6 bases and J lost 1 base. This CDR3 is 14 amino acids long. Germline V gives CDR1 MDHEN, CDR2 SYDVKM. The CDR3 is CASSTGTVQETQYF. CDR3 coding DNA: TGTGCCAGCAGCACTGGGACAGTCCAAGAGACCCAGTACTTC.

V usage is TRBV6-5 and J usage is TRBJ2-5; TRBD2 matches at 9 bases. Germline lookup yields CDR1 MNHEY and CDR2 SVGAGI. This CDR3 comprises 14 residues. Trimming cost V 5 bases and J 5 bases; bases outside gene matches: 6. The CDR3 DNA sequence: TGTGCCAGCAGTATTAGCGGGAGAAGCGAGACCCAGTACTTC. This encodes CASSISGRSETQYF.

The chain has TRBV18 and TRBJ1-1, with D uncertain. V was cut by 0 bases and J by 4 bases, with 15 bases left in between. The germline gives CDR1 KGHSH, CDR2 LQKENI. The length of the CDR3 is 16 residues. In DNA, the CDR3 is TGTGCCAGCTCACCACCCGTGGGCAATAGTGGCACTGAAGCTTTCTTT. Translating it yields CASSPPVGNSGTEAFF.

V and J are TRBV27 and TRBJ1-6, with TRBD1 as a possible D gene (5 bases). Germline lookup yields CDR1 MNHEY and CDR2 SMNVEV (reference sequence). Trimming cost V 1 base and J 8 bases, with 6 bases left between them. The CDR3 consists of 13 residues. CDR3 in DNA: TGTGCCAGCAGTTTATGGGGCGATTCACCCCTCCACTTT. Residues: CASSLWGDSPLHF.

This clone was counted only a few times. The chain employs TRBV11-2 and TRBJ2-2; 7 bases fit TRBD1. From germline, CDR1 is SGHAT and CDR2 FQNNGV. Germline trimming cut 1 base from V and 6 bases from J; bases unmatched to any gene: 5. The CDR3 loop spans 15 amino acids. The CDR3 protein is CASSLVGQGAGELFF. In DNA, the CDR3 is TGTGCCAGCAGCTTAGTTGGTCAGGGGGCCGGGGAGCTGTTTTTT. The full variable domain, its missing parts supplied by reference TRBV11-2 and TRBJ2-2, is EAGVAQSPRYKIIEKRQSVAFWCNPISGHATLYWYQQILGQGPKLLIQFQNNGVVDDSQLPKDRFSAERLKGVDSTLKIQPAKLEDSAVYLCASSLVGQGAGELFFGEGSRLTVL.

V is TRBV6-1 and J is TRBJ1-2; no clear D gene. The CDR3 is 12 residues long. Trimming left V 0 bases short and J 7 bases short, with 6 bases between. Germline V gene sequence: CDR1 MNHNS, CDR2 SASEGT. CDR3 nucleotide sequence: TGTGCCAGCAGTGAAGCTCTCTTTGGCTACACCTTC. This encodes CASSEALFGYTF.

The rearrangement links TRBV13 to TRBJ2-2, with a possible D match to TRBD2 (6 bases). This CDR3 region has 15 residues. Trimming stripped 2 bases from V and 7 bases from J, with 14 bases between. CDR1 is PRHDT and CDR2 is FYEKMQ in the germline V gene (reference sequence). CDR3 protein: CASSLKSSEGGELFF. CDR3 sequence (DNA): TGTGCCAGCAGCTTAAAGTCTAGCGAGGGCGGGGAGCTGTTTTTT.

The V gene is TRBV15, the J gene TRBJ2-3; TRBD2 might be the D (6 bases). The CDR3 is made up of 22 amino acids. V was cut by 0 bases and J by 0 bases, with 28 bases left in between. Germline V CDR1 and CDR2: LNHNV, YYDKDF (reference sequence). CDR3 sequence (DNA): TGTGCCACCAGCAGAGATCAAGGGACGGAGCGGACCGCCGGGACTAGCACAGATACGCAGTATTTT. Encoded protein: CATSRDQGTERTAGTSTDTQYF.